The 24 T cell receptor beta chains presented below share a single source sample, sequenced in a study of blood T cell repertoires in COVID-19. Data came from immunoSEQ multiplex PCR; TCRdb stores just in-frame clones and leaves some out. The sample includes some 35,000 clones, more than 85% of them seen just once. The sequenced sample consisted of peripheral blood. These receptor sequences come from a man between 65 and 85 years old with acute or convalescent COVID-19.

This rearrangement joins TRBV27 to TRBJ1-2; 7 nucleotides line up with TRBD1. The CDR3 loop spans 14 amino acids. Germline values: CDR1 MNHEY, CDR2 SMNVEV (reference sequence). The trim removed 5 bases at V and 8 bases at J, leaving 11 bases unmatched. CDR3: CASSPLPTGLGYTF. The CDR3 coding sequence is TGTGCCAGCAGTCCCCTACCGACAGGGTTAGGCTACACCTTC.

The J gene is TRBJ2-1, the V gene TRBV5-4; 8 positions agree with TRBD2. Germline V CDR1 and CDR2: SGHNT, YYREEE (reference sequence). V lost 2 bases and J lost 13; bases outside the gene matches: 5. The CDR3 extends over 12 amino acids. CDR3 amino acids: CASSLPGLVQFF. Here the CDR3 DNA reads TGTGCCAGCAGCTTACCGGGACTAGTTCAGTTCTTC.

The rearrangement links TRBV19 to TRBJ1-1; D might be TRBD1 (5 bases). The CDR3 is 16 residues long. The germline CDR1 and CDR2 sequences are LNHDA and SQIVND (reference sequence). The V gene lost 5 bases and the J gene lost 3 bases, with 19 bases spanning the gap. The CDR3 reads CASSSSSGISYTEAFF. The CDR3 coding sequence is TGTGCCAGTAGTTCTTCCTCAGGGATCTCGTACACTGAAGCTTTCTTT.

This chain uses TRBV18 with TRBJ1-6; D gene unclear. Trimming pared 2 bases from V and 5 bases from J, leaving 13 bases between. From germline, CDR1 is KGHSH and CDR2 LQKENI. The CDR3 runs to 16 residues. The CDR3 region is CASSPVPPIDNSPLHF. The CDR3 DNA reads TGTGCCAGCTCACCAGTCCCCCCAATAGATAATTCACCCCTCCACTTT.

This chain connects TRBV25-1 to TRBJ1-2, with D maybe TRBD1 (6 bases). CDR1 and CDR2 from the germline V gene are MGHDK and SYGVNS. The CDR3 is 14 residues long. The V and J ends lost 4 bases and 8 bases respectively, with 17 bases between them. The CDR3: CASSGYLDRGGYTF. The CDR3 coding sequence is TGTGCCAGCAGTGGATACCTGGACAGAGGGGGCTACACCTTC.

The J gene is TRBJ2-2, the V gene TRBV29-1; TRBD2 matches 9 bases. V dropped 0 bases and J dropped 3; count of bases not matched to a gene: 2. The CDR3 is 15 residues long. Germline V gene sequence: CDR1 SQVTM, CDR2 ANQGSEA. The CDR3 spells CSVEDRGRDTGELFF. CDR3 DNA: TGCAGCGTTGAAGATCGCGGGAGGGACACCGGGGAGCTGTTTTTT.

This chain connects TRBV29-1 to TRBJ2-7; 9 bases are a match to TRBD1. The CDR3 totals 14 residues. V was pared by 3 bases and J by 0 bases, with 3 bases of the junction left unmatched. The germline V gene has CDR1 SQVTM and CDR2 ANQGSEA. The CDR3 DNA reads TGCAGCGTTGAGATGGACAGGGGCTCCTACGAGCAGTACTTC. It is translated as CSVEMDRGSYEQYF.

This clone was observed a handful of times. The chain couples TRBV11-3 to TRBJ2-1, with D tentatively TRBD2 (5 bases). The V gene's germline CDR1 is SGHNT and CDR2 YENEEA. V lost 0 bases, J lost 7 bases, and 7 bases lay in between. The CDR3 runs to 13 residues. This CDR3 reads CASSLDIANEQFF. CDR3 DNA: TGTGCCAGCAGCTTAGACATAGCGAATGAGCAGTTCTTC.

The chain is built from TRBV9 and TRBJ1-1, with D hard to call. V dropped 2 bases and J dropped 3 bases, with 14 bases sitting between them. The CDR3 loop spans 15 amino acids. Germline CDR1 SGDLS, CDR2 YYNGEE. This CDR3 reads CASSVVSQAYTEAFF. As DNA, the CDR3 is TGTGCCAGCAGCGTTGTATCCCAGGCGTACACTGAAGCTTTCTTT.

This chain joins TRBV5-1 and TRBJ2-5; 10 nucleotides agree with TRBD1. Germline CDR1 SGHRS, CDR2 YFSETQ. This CDR3 has 17 amino acids. Trimming at V came to 4 bases and at J to 2 bases, leaving 11 bases not matched to a gene. The CDR3 region has the DNA TGCGCCAGCAGCGAAACGGGACAGGGGCCTACGCAAGAGACCCAGTACTTC. As protein: CASSETGQGPTQETQYF.

The J gene is TRBJ2-7, the V gene TRBV19, with 13 bases lining up with TRBD2. The CDR3 loop spans 16 amino acids. Germline CDR1 and CDR2: LNHDA and SQIVND (reference sequence). Germline trimming cut 5 bases from V and 4 bases from J; bases unmatched to any gene: 8. CDR3 DNA: TGTGCCAGTAGTCCAGGACTAGCGGGAGTACTGTACGAGCAGTACTTC. This codes for CASSPGLAGVLYEQYF.

The rearrangement uses TRBV6-5 and TRBJ1-3; D is undetermined. The CDR3 is made up of 12 amino acids. V was clipped by 4 bases and J by 1 base, with 2 bases between them. CDR1 and CDR2 (germline): MNHEY, SVGAGI. The CDR3 sequence: CASSLSGNTIYF. As DNA, the CDR3 is TGTGCCAGCAGTTTATCTGGAAACACCATATATTTT.

The chain carries TRBV5-1 and TRBJ2-3; D is uncertain. The CDR3 spans 15 residues. The V gene's germline CDR1 is SGHRS and CDR2 YFSETQ. Trimming left V 0 bases short and J 1 base short, with 9 bases between. The CDR3 loop reads CASSLGGSGTDTQYF. CDR3 DNA: TGCGCCAGCAGCTTGGGTGGTTCGGGCACAGATACGCAGTATTTT.

For this clone: In the same sample, other DNA sequences code for this CDR3. The chain joins TRBV5-4 to TRBJ1-1; D not resolved. CDR3 size: 12 residues. Germline CDR1 reads SGHNT; CDR2 reads YYREEE (reference sequence). Trimming stripped 3 bases from V and 1 base from J, with 4 bases between. CDR3 protein: CASSSRNTEAFF. As DNA, the CDR3 is TGTGCCAGCAGCTCCAGGAACACTGAAGCTTTCTTT. Complete variable domain (other parts from reference TRBV5-4 and TRBJ1-1): ETGVTQSPTHLIKTRGQQVTLRCSSQSGHNTVSWYQQALGQGPQFIFQYYREEENGRGNFPPRFSGLQFPNYSSELNVNALELDDSALYLCASSSRNTEAFFGQGTRLTVV.

This chain uses TRBV5-4 with TRBJ2-4; tentatively, D is TRBD2 (6 bases). The V gene lost 3 bases and the J gene lost 0 bases, with 13 bases spanning the gap. CDR1 and CDR2 (germline): SGHNT, YYREEE (reference sequence). CDR3 size: 16 residues. The CDR3 spells CASSSFSGVAKNIQYF. The CDR3 DNA follows: TGTGCCAGCAGCTCATTTTCGGGGGTAGCCAAAAACATTCAGTACTTC.

The chain recombines TRBV18 with TRBJ2-1; D uncertain. CDR3 length: 13 residues. Germline CDR1 is KGHSH and CDR2 is LQKENI. With 2 bases removed from V and 2 bases from J, the gap between germline ends came to 4 bases. The CDR3 loop reads CASSPETYNEQFF. The CDR3, as DNA: TGTGCCAGCTCACCAGAGACCTACAATGAGCAGTTCTTC.

CDR3 coding DNA: TGTGCCAGCAGTTCTGTCTACGGACTAGAAGAGACCCAGTACTTC. As protein: CASSSVYGLEETQYF. The V and J genes are TRBV6-2 or TRBV6-3 and TRBJ2-5; TRBD2 agrees at 7 bases. Germline V gene sequence: CDR1 MNHEY, CDR2 SVGEGT. This CDR3 is 15 amino acids long. Unmatched junction bases numbered 8, after V lost 4 bases and J lost 3 bases.

The chain has TRBV5-4 and TRBJ2-7; TRBD2 matches 16 bases. The CDR3 contains 16 residues. V lost 4 bases and J lost 5; bases outside the gene matches: 6. The germline gives CDR1 SGHNT, CDR2 YYREEE (reference sequence). The CDR3 here is CASSPGLAGGEDEQYF. In DNA form, the CDR3 reads TGTGCCAGCAGCCCGGGACTAGCGGGAGGGGAGGACGAGCAGTACTTC. Full variable domain (rest looked up from reference TRBV5-4 and TRBJ2-7): ETGVTQSPTHLIKTRGQQVTLRCSSQSGHNTVSWYQQALGQGPQFIFQYYREEENGRGNFPPRFSGLQFPNYSSELNVNALELDDSALYLCASSPGLAGGEDEQYFGPGTRLTVT.

This clone was seen just once. The chain joins TRBV6-1 to TRBJ1-1; possible D gene TRBD1, 5 bases. The V end lost 0 bases, the J end lost 9 bases, and 17 bases lay between the germline ends. The V gene's germline CDR1 is MNHNS and CDR2 SASEGT. The CDR3 contains 15 residues. CDR3 DNA: TGTGCCAGCAGTGAAGCATCCATGGGGGGAGTTAAAGCTTTCTTT. It translates to CASSEASMGGVKAFF.

This clone was detected once. The chain has TRBV7-2 and TRBJ2-3, with TRBD2 matching over 7 bases. This CDR3 is 16 amino acids long. The V segment lost 5 bases and the J segment 0 bases; nucleotides outside the gene matches: 8. In germline, CDR1 is SGHTA, CDR2 FQGNSA. As DNA, the CDR3 is TGTGCCAGCAGCCCCCAGAGCGGGACCAGCACAGATACGCAGTATTTT. It encodes CASSPQSGTSTDTQYF.

The chain uses TRBV2 and TRBJ1-2; 11 nucleotides match TRBD1. The V and J ends lost 5 bases and 3 bases, in that order; junction bases with no gene match: 5. CDR3 length: 15 residues. Per germline, CDR1 SNHLY and CDR2 FYNNEI. CDR3 sequence (DNA): TGTGCCAGCAGTAAGGGACAGGGGGGCGACTATGGCTACACCTTC. Amino acids: CASSKGQGGDYGYTF.

This clone was observed a handful of times. The chain has TRBV6-5 and TRBJ2-2; no reliable D call. Germline CDR1 MNHEY, CDR2 SVGAGI. CDR3 length: 13 amino acids. With 5 bases removed from V and 1 base from J, the gap between germline ends came to 5 bases. In DNA form, the CDR3 reads TGTGCCAGCAGTACCAGGAACACCGGGGAGCTGTTTTTT. Encoded protein: CASSTRNTGELFF.

This clone showed up just once. DNA of the CDR3: TGTGCCAGCAGTTTCCTAGCGGGAGGGACTGGGGCCAACGTCCTGACTTTC. This gives the protein CASSFLAGGTGANVLTF. The chain links TRBV28 to TRBJ2-6, with 12 bases that match TRBD2. The CDR3 runs 17 residues. Looked up from germline, CDR1 is MDHEN and CDR2 is SYDVKM. V gave up 3 bases and J gave up 2 bases; unmatched junction bases: 2.

The CDR3 nucleotides read TGTGCCACCAGTGATCGGACAGGGGTTGGGAACAATGAGCAGTTCTTC. This gives the protein CATSDRTGVGNNEQFF. The chain couples TRBV24-1 to TRBJ2-1; TRBD1 matches 9 bases. CDR3 length equals 16 residues. The V segment lost 3 bases and the J segment 5 bases; nucleotides outside the gene matches: 7. From germline, CDR1 is KGHDR and CDR2 SFDVKD.